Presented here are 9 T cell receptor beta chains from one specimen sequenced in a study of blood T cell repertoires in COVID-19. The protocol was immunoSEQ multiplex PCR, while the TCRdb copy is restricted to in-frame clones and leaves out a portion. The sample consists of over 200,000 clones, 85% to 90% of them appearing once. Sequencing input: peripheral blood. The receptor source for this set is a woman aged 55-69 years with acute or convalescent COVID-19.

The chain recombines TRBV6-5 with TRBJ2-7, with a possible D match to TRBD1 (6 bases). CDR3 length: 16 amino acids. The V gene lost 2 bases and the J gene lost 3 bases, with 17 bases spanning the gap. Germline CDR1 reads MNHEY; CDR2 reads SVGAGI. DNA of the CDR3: TGTGCCAGCAGTTACCGTTCTTTCCGGGACAACTACGAGCAGTACTTC. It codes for CASSYRSFRDNYEQYF.

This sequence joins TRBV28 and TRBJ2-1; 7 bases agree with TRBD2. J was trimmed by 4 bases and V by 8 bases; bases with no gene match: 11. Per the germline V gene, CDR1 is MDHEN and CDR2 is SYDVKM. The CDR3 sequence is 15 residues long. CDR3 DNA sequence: TGTGCCAGCCACACGGGACTACCCACATACAATGAGCAGTTCTTC. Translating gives CASHTGLPTYNEQFF. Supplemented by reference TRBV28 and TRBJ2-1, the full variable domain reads DVKVTQSSRYLVKRTGEKVFLECVQDMDHENMFWYRQDPGLGLRLIYFSYDVKMKEKGDIPEGYSVSREKKERFSLILESASTNQTSMYLCASHTGLPTYNEQFFGPGTRLTVL.

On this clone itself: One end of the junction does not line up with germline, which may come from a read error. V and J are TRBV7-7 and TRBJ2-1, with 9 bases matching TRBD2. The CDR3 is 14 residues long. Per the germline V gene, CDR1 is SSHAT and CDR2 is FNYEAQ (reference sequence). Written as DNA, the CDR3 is TGTGCTAGCAGCTTAGTAGCGGGGGCTCTTGAGCAGTTCTTC. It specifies CASSLVAGALEQFF.

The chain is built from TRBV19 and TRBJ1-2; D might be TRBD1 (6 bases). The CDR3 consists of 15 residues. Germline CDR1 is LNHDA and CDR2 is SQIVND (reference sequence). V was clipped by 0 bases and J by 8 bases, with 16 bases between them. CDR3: CASSIDPGGQIGYTF. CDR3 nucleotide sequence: TGTGCCAGTAGTATAGATCCGGGGGGGCAGATCGGCTACACCTTC.

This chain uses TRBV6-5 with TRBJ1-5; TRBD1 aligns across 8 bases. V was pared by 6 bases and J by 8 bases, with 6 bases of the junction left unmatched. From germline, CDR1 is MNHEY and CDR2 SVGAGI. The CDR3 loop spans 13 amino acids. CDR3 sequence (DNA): TGTGCCAGCAGGCGGACAGGGTCCGAGCCCCAGCATTTT. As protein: CASRRTGSEPQHF.

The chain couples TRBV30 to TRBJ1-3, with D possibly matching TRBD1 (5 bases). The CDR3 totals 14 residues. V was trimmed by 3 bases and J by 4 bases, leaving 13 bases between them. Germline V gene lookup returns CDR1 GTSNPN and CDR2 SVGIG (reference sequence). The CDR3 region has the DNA TGTGCCTGGAGGGTAAGGGGAACCGGAAACACCATATATTTT. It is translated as CAWRVRGTGNTIYF.

The DNA of the CDR3 is TGTGCCAGCAGCGTAGGACTAGCGACCCGCTACTACAATGAGCAGTTCTTC. Its protein product is CASSVGLATRYYNEQFF. The V gene is TRBV9, the J gene TRBJ2-1, with TRBD2 identical over 8 bases. The CDR3 consists of 17 residues. V gave up 0 bases and J gave up 3 bases; unmatched junction bases: 8. Germline V CDR1 and CDR2: SGDLS, YYNGEE.

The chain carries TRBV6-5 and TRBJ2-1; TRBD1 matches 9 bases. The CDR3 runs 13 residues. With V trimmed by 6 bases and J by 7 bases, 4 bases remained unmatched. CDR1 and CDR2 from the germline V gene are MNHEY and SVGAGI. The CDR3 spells CASRGTGSNEQFF. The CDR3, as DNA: TGTGCCAGCAGGGGGACAGGGTCAAATGAGCAGTTCTTC.

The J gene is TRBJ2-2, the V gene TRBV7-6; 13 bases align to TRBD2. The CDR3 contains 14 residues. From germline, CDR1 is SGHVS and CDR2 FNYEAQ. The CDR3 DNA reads TGTGCTACTAGCGGGGGGGCGCGCACCGGGGAGCTGTTTTTT. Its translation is CATSGGARTGELFF.